This T cell receptor (beta chain) was found in a study of blood T cells in healthy people across ages. Study-wide context: The template switching approach captured approximately one barcoded beta molecule for every two T cells.

This clonotype was found once. The antigen remains undetermined. It was with a sample-barcoded 5' primer and a J-beta primer mix that a second PCR of roughly 7 to 12 cycles was run. Unique molecular identifiers of 12 random nucleotides labeled each cDNA. TCRdb re-called the 5' RACE reads with MiXCR, one entry per CDR3 protein. The table lists 700,000 to 950,000 distinct CDR3 sequences, about 62% of them singletons. Overall study findings and caveats: The fall in TCR beta diversity per million T cells was roughly linear with age.

V lost 5 bases and J lost 9, with 17 bases in between. This CDR3 spans 14 amino acids. Germline CDR1 is SGHTA and CDR2 is FQGNSA. Sequencing was carried out using blood. The chain links TRBV7-2 to TRBJ2-1; D possibly corresponds to TRBD2 (5 bases). The sequence came from a man aged 25 to 40 in good health. CDR3 amino acids: CASSRWAEGSEQFF. The CDR3 DNA reads TGTGCCAGCAGCCGTTGGGCGGAAGGGAGTGAGCAGTTCTTC.